A selection of T cell receptor beta chains follows, all from one sample in a study of T cell clonotyping in hematopoietic cell transplantation. The method was immunoSEQ multiplex PCR; TCRdb's version includes in-frame clones alone and lacks a portion of them. The sample includes 13,000 or so clones, about nine tenths seen only once; the top ten take less than 9%. The sample here was PBMCs, taken 100 days after allogeneic stem cell transplant. Source of these receptors: a female patient aged 50-59 years who had an allogeneic stem cell transplant from an unrelated donor, so the T cells may come from the graft donor. Some clones in this sample may be carry-over from other donors' samples. The CDR3 runs from the conserved cysteine through the conserved F or W. Part of the rows lack a size; the others show once, few, many or a class for expanded clones.

>-|TRBV4-3
CASSQEAASVQFF
>-|TRBV13
CASSPSLFRARNEMNTEAFF
>-|TRBV7-2
CASSFRWQSSTDTQYF
>-|TRBV10-3
CAISFGEDTEAFF
>-|TRBV6-1
CASSELAGGPDTQYF
>-|TRBV5-1
CASSIGQGASNTIYF
>-|TRBV28
CASSPGQGETYEQYF
>-|TRBV5-7
CASSLERGRKLFF
>once|TRBV6-1
CASSEKDSDTIYF
>-|TRBV2
CASEPSASRQPQHF
>-|TRBV29-1
CSVARGSNQPQHF
>-|TRBV5-5
CASSFPSDEQFF
>once|TRBV7-2
CASSLDSGERAPLHF
>-|TRBV6-1
CASGLETAPYNEQFF
>-|TRBV5-1
CASSLAGGLNTEAFF
>-|TRBV2
CASSFYLSGGSTDTQYF
>-|TRBV19
CASSSLGRSNQPQHF
>-|TRBV5-1
CASSLGGRGIGYTF
>-|TRBV6-6
CASRTLAGMDEQYF
>-|TRBV4-1
CASSQGERVVEVF
>once|TRBV19
CASSSFLVNNQPQHF
>-|TRBV11-2
CASSFVGYSATDTQYF
>-|TRBV6-1
CASSEAAQNEKLFF
>-|TRBV30
CAWRVGGSYEQYF
>-|TRBV19
CASSTPGGTGELFF
>-|TRBV5-8
CASSSPAGAAVGYTF
>-|TRBV18
CASSPAGHSPLHF
>-|TRBV11-2
CASSSLLGEENTEAFF
>-|TRBV25-1
CASSRATNEKLFF
>-|TRBV15
CATSRDQRGSTTYEQYF
>-|TRBV28
CASQGSQGGYEQYF
>-|TRBV27
CASSKQGLVGEKLFF
>once|TRBV5-6
CASSPGGYEGNTIYF
>once|TRBV28
CASSSHRPANTEAFF
>-|TRBV19
CASSTNRRATSTDTQYF
>-|TRBV4-1
CASSQLANTGELFF
>-|TRBV6-5
CASRRGGGSSYEQYF
>-|TRBV7-9
CASSLVWDRAQETQYF
>-|TRBV7-2
CASSLQGAETEAFF
>-|TRBV19
CASSILWTGSGTEAFF
>-|TRBV4-1
CASSLDRDQGGTGELFF
>-|TRBV5-1
CASSSTGGLATEAFF
>-|TRBV2
CASRPGTPLNYGYTF
>-|TRBV19
CASSITPGQGIYGQPQHF
>-|TRBV6-5
CASSYAIGANTEAFF
>-|TRBV14
CASSHRTRGRIGEQYF
>-|TRBV18
CASSPRQPPYEQYF
>-|TRBV19
CASTLNRSPYGYTF
>-|TRBV28
CASSMTVASGQPQHF
>-|TRBV19
CASSISSGGPNEQFF
>-|TRBV7-7
CASSLVGGPQETQYF
>-|TRBV30
CAWRQLATRYNEQFF
>-|TRBV19
CASSKLAGGHTRGNEQFF
>-|TRBV5-6
CASSLFSRDAFF